The rows below give T cell receptor beta chains drawn from one sample of a study of T cells after yellow fever vaccination. TCRdb called the 5' RACE reads again in MiXCR, with one record for every CDR3 protein. Of 610,000 or so distinct CDR3 sequences listed, 12% are singletons. The sequencing used PBMCs, collected on the day of the yellow fever booster vaccination. These receptors all come from a man aged 25 to 40 who received the YFV17D yellow fever vaccine. Each CDR3 is given with its conserved first and last residue. The D gene is left open where the match is weak. Expanded clones get a size class; other rows say once, few or many, or leave the size out.

TRBJ2-2	TRBD2	TRBV4-2	.	TGTGCCAGCAGCCATCCGGCCGGACGATCTAGCGGAGACACCGGGGAGCTGTTTTTT	CASSHPAGRSSGDTGELFF
TRBJ1-5	TRBD1	TRBV18	few	TGTGCCAGCTCACCGGAGGTGATCGGGACAGGGAATCAGCCCCAGCATTTT	CASSPEVIGTGNQPQHF
TRBJ2-1	.	TRBV7-2	.	TGTGCCAGCAGCTTAGAATCAACGTTCAGTGAGCAGTTCTTC	CASSLESTFSEQFF
TRBJ2-1	.	TRBV20-1	few	TGCAGTGCTTTGGGGGACACAGGTGGGGGCAATGAGCAGTTCTTC	CSALGDTGGGNEQFF
TRBJ2-7	TRBD1	TRBV30	.	TGTGCCTGGAGCCGCTCCGGGACAGGGTGGGACGAGCAGTACTTC	CAWSRSGTGWDEQYF
TRBJ2-3	TRBD1	TRBV6-5	.	TGTGCCAGCAGTCTACGAACAGGGGGGAGTGGCACAGATACGCAGTATTTT	CASSLRTGGSGTDTQYF
TRBJ2-5	TRBD1	TRBV7-9	many	TGTGCCAGCAGTCTCGGACAGGGGGAAGAGACCCAGTACTTC	CASSLGQGEETQYF
TRBJ1-5	TRBD1	TRBV7-8	few	TGTGCCAGCAGTTTAAGCCGGGACAGGCGTTATAGCAATCAGCCCCAGCATTTT	CASSLSRDRRYSNQPQHF
TRBJ1-2	.	TRBV12-3/TRBV12-4	.	TGTGCCAGCAGTTTATCCTTGACAGCCTATGGCTACACCTTC	CASSLSLTAYGYTF
TRBJ2-1	TRBD1	TRBV3-1	.	TGTGCCAGCAGCGCCGCCGGGACAGGCGAGCGATACCCTTTCAATGAGCAGTTCTTC	CASSAAGTGERYPFNEQFF
TRBJ2-5	.	TRBV27	few	TGTGCCAGCAGTTTATCCCCCGGACTTGGGGAGACCCAGTACTTC	CASSLSPGLGETQYF
TRBJ2-7	.	TRBV20-1	.	TGCAGTTTTTCAAGCGGACTTTCCTACGAGCAGTACTTC	CSFSSGLSYEQYF
TRBJ2-1	TRBD2	TRBV20-1	few	TGCAGTGCGAGACTAGCGGCTGGCAATGAGCAGTTCTTC	CSARLAAGNEQFF
TRBJ2-7	TRBD1	TRBV7-2	.	TGTGCCAGCAGCTTCAGACAGGGGCCCTACGAGCAGTACTTC	CASSFRQGPYEQYF
TRBJ2-5	.	TRBV30	few	TGTGCCTGGAGTGTATTCTCAGGGTCTGGGGGGGAGACCCAGTACTTC	CAWSVFSGSGGETQYF
TRBJ2-7	.	TRBV27	.	TGTGCCAGCAGCGTTACCCCGGGAGCTCGCGAGCAGTACTTC	CASSVTPGAREQYF
TRBJ2-5	TRBD2	TRBV7-9	.	TGTGCCAGCCAAGCGGGGTCCCTCCAAGAGACCCAGTACTTC	CASQAGSLQETQYF
TRBJ2-1	TRBD2	TRBV7-2	.	TGTGCCAGCAGCTTAGTTGCTAGCGGGAGTCCAGAGCAGTTCTTC	CASSLVASGSPEQFF
TRBJ2-3	TRBD2	TRBV27	few	TGTGCCAGCAGTACCGGGAGGGCAACTTATCCGCAGTATTTT	CASSTGRATYPQYF
TRBJ1-4	.	TRBV20-1	.	TGCAGTGCGTCGTCGGTGGGGACAAATGAAAAACTGTTTTTT	CSASSVGTNEKLFF
TRBJ2-1	TRBD1	TRBV24-1	few	TGTGCCACCCCTGACAGAGGGTACAGGGGGGATATCTCCTACAATGAGCAGTTCTTC	CATPDRGYRGDISYNEQFF
TRBJ2-2	.	TRBV28	.	TGTGCCAGCAGCAGACTAGACTCCGGGGAGCTGTTTTTT	CASSRLDSGELFF